These 4 T cell receptor beta chains were all obtained from the same sample, sequenced in a study of T cells in Graves' hyperthyroidism and ophthalmopathy. Researchers amplified the TCR beta CDR3 regions from RNA transcripts. The HTBI primer set drove a first-round RT-PCR of the TCR CDR3. From the multiplex PCR reads, TCRdb called clonotypes with MiXCR, one entry per CDR3 protein. Of around 35,000 distinct CDR3 sequences listed, roughly 52% were seen once; the top ten hold roughly 16%. Sequencing input: blood. These receptors were obtained from a man in his forties with Graves' ophthalmopathy.

A note on this clonotype: A much more abundant neighbour one base away suggests this may be a read error. It is likely a read error, because the conserved phenylalanine at the end of the CDR3 is missing. V usage is TRBV6-1 and J usage is TRBJ2-3, with TRBD2 identical over 11 bases. The CDR3 is 16 residues long. Germline V lookup: CDR1 MNHNS, CDR2 SASEGT. V gave up 7 bases and J gave up 4 bases; unmatched junction bases: 10. DNA for the CDR3: TGTGCCAGCACCTTGGGGGGTAGCGGGGGGGCAGATACGCAGTATTTA. This translates into CASTLGGSGGADTQYL.

CDR3 loop: CSVGGGYGYTF. The CDR3 coding sequence is TGCAGCGTGGGGGGGGGCTATGGCTACACCTTC. The chain joins TRBV29-1 to TRBJ1-2, with TRBD1 as a possible D gene (5 bases). Trimming shortened V by 6 bases and J by 4 bases, and 9 bases separated the two germline ends. The CDR3 length is 11 residues. In germline, CDR1 is SQVTM, CDR2 ANQGSEA.

In its sample, this clonotype was seen many times. J is TRBJ1-1 and V is TRBV4-1; unclear D gene. CDR3 size: 15 residues. Germline CDR1 is MGHRA and CDR2 is YSYEKL. Trimming left V 1 base short and J 3 bases short, with 12 bases between. The DNA for the CDR3 is TGCGCCAGCAGCCAAGTGCGCCTGGATCACACTGAAGCTTTCTTT. It yields the protein CASSQVRLDHTEAFF.

V is TRBV9 and J is TRBJ2-5; D not resolved. Trimming took 0 bases from V and 3 from J, leaving 12 bases between them. In germline, CDR1 is SGDLS, CDR2 YYNGEE. The CDR3 runs to 15 residues. Here the CDR3 DNA reads TGTGCCAGCAGCGTAGGGGCGAAATCAGAAGAGACCCAGTACTTC. As protein: CASSVGAKSEETQYF.